This TCR beta chain is from a study of blood T cell repertoires in COVID-19. Here immunoSEQ multiplex PCR was the method, and the copy in TCRdb shows in-frame clones only, minus some. The data hold about 370,000 clones, with around 89% observed a single time. V lost 4 bases and J lost 3; bases outside the gene matches: 4. CDR3 size: 14 residues. The germline gives CDR1 MGHRA, CDR2 YSYEKL. The receptor comes from a woman in her 30s with COVID-19, enrolled during active disease. Sequencing was done on a sample of peripheral blood. V usage is TRBV4-1 and J usage is TRBJ1-2; 8 nucleotides align to TRBD1. The CDR3 coding sequence is TGCGCCAGCAGCCTCTTACAGGGGGACTATGGCTACACCTTC. It specifies CASSLLQGDYGYTF.